This entry features one T cell receptor beta chain sequence. Antigen unknown. The protocol was immunoSEQ multiplex PCR, while the TCRdb copy is restricted to in-frame clones and leaves out a portion. In the table there are about 150,000 clones, over 80% of which are singletons. These data are taken from a study of T cell responses to AZD1222 COVID-19 vaccine. Trimming took 1 base from V and 5 from J, leaving 8 bases between them. Germline V gene data show CDR1 as SGHAT and CDR2 as FQNNGV. This CDR3 contains 13 residues. General study results and limits: The repertoires were collected only after the peak T cell response.

The sequenced sample was peripheral blood, obtained 28 days after the second AZD1222 dose. This chain uses TRBV11-2 with TRBJ1-2, with D possibly TRBD1 on 6 matching bases. The TCR sequence derives from an adult who received the AZD1222 COVID-19 vaccine. Here the CDR3 reads CASSLGTGYGYTF. CDR3 nucleotide sequence: TGTGCCAGCAGCTTAGGAACAGGGTATGGCTACACCTTC. Based on the CDR3 plus reference TRBV11-2 and TRBJ1-2, the full variable domain is EAGVAQSPRYKIIEKRQSVAFWCNPISGHATLYWYQQILGQGPKLLIQFQNNGVVDDSQLPKDRFSAERLKGVDSTLKIQPAKLEDSAVYLCASSLGTGYGYTFGSGTRLTVV.